Listed below are T cell receptor beta chains from one sample, sequenced in a study of memory CD4+ T cells and cytomegalovirus serostatus. Data came from immunoSEQ multiplex PCR; TCRdb stores just in-frame clones and leaves some out. The sample lists under 55,000 clones, 80% occurring once. Material: memory CD4+ T cells from blood. The source is an adult in good health and CMV-seropositive. CDR3s include the opening cysteine and the closing phenylalanine or tryptophan. D genes are given only for firm matches. Where a row states a size, it is once, few, many or the class of an expanded clone; other rows omit it.

DNA: TGCAGCGTTGGGTACGGGGGTAGCTCCTACAATGAGCAGTTCTTC
CDR3: CSVGYGGSSYNEQFF
size: once
J: TRBJ2-1
V: TRBV29-1
D: -

DNA: TGTGCCAGCAGCGGGGGACTAACACAGTATACGCAGTATTTT
CDR3: CASSGGLTQYTQYF
size: -
J: TRBJ2-3
V: TRBV9
D: TRBD2

DNA: TGCGCCAGCAGCCACCGACTAGCGGGCACTTACAATGAGCAGTTCTTC
CDR3: CASSHRLAGTYNEQFF
size: -
J: TRBJ2-1
V: TRBV4-1
D: TRBD2

DNA: TGTGCCAGCAGCCCCGGACAGGGAAGGTTGAACACCGGGGAGCTGTTTTTT
CDR3: CASSPGQGRLNTGELFF
size: -
J: TRBJ2-2
V: TRBV11-1
D: TRBD1

DNA: TGTGCCACCAGCAGAGATGATGGGGCGGGAGCAACAGATACGCAGTATTTT
CDR3: CATSRDDGAGATDTQYF
size: -
J: TRBJ2-3
V: TRBV15
D: TRBD2

DNA: TGTGCCAGCAGTTACTCGAAAGGGACAGGGACTAGCACCTTC
CDR3: CASSYSKGTGTSTF
size: -
J: TRBJ1-2
V: TRBV6-6
D: TRBD1

DNA: TGTGCCAGCAGCGGCCGGGACAGGGGACAGGGGGAGACCCAGTACTTC
CDR3: CASSGRDRGQGETQYF
size: -
J: TRBJ2-5
V: TRBV5-4
D: TRBD1

DNA: TGCGCCAGCAGCCAAGGACTCGGGACAGGGGTAAACGAGCAGTACTTC
CDR3: CASSQGLGTGVNEQYF
size: -
J: TRBJ2-7
V: TRBV4-3
D: TRBD1

DNA: TGTGCCAGTAAGAGGGACGCCGAAGCTTTCTTT
CDR3: CASKRDAEAFF
size: few
J: TRBJ1-1
V: TRBV19
D: -

DNA: TGCACCAGCAGCCACCACAGGGGGCCTGATAACTATGGCTACACCTTC
CDR3: CTSSHHRGPDNYGYTF
size: -
J: TRBJ1-2
V: TRBV1
D: -

DNA: TGTGCCAGCAGTTACGGCCCAGGGGGAAGCAATCAGCCCCAGCATTTT
CDR3: CASSYGPGGSNQPQHF
size: -
J: TRBJ1-5
V: TRBV6-5
D: TRBD1

DNA: TGTGCCAGTAGTATCCCCCTAGCGGGGGGGTACAATGAGCAGTTCTTC
CDR3: CASSIPLAGGYNEQFF
size: -
J: TRBJ2-1
V: TRBV19
D: TRBD2

DNA: TGTGCCAGCAGCGCAGACTCGGACACTGAAGCTTTCTTT
CDR3: CASSADSDTEAFF
size: -
J: TRBJ1-1
V: TRBV9
D: -

DNA: TGTGCCAGTGGCCTGACAGGGGATCAGCCCCAGCATTTT
CDR3: CASGLTGDQPQHF
size: once
J: TRBJ1-5
V: TRBV19
D: TRBD1

DNA: TGCGCCAGCAGCTTAAGCTGGGACGGATTAAAAGGTTCTGTTTTT
CDR3: CASSLSWDGLKGSVF
size: medium-sized
J: TRBJ1-4
V: TRBV5-1
D: -

DNA: TGCGCCAGCAGCCAAGATCTGCGACAGGTCAGAGGGAATGGCTACACCTTC
CDR3: CASSQDLRQVRGNGYTF
size: -
J: TRBJ1-2
V: TRBV4-3
D: -

DNA: TGTGCCAGCAGTTTTCGAGGGGCCTACTACGAGCAGTACTTC
CDR3: CASSFRGAYYEQYF
size: -
J: TRBJ2-7
V: TRBV28
D: -

DNA: TGTGCCAGTAGTAACCGGCCTCCGGAGGGCACTGAAGCTTTCTTT
CDR3: CASSNRPPEGTEAFF
size: few
J: TRBJ1-1
V: TRBV19
D: -

DNA: TGTGCCAGCAGCTTAACAGGGCCTAACTACAATGAGCAGTTCTTC
CDR3: CASSLTGPNYNEQFF
size: -
J: TRBJ2-1
V: TRBV7-2
D: -

DNA: TGCAGCGTTGGGGAGGTTGGGGCCAACGTCCTGACTTTC
CDR3: CSVGEVGANVLTF
size: -
J: TRBJ2-6
V: TRBV29-1
D: -

DNA: TGTGCCAGCAGTGAAAGGGCGACGGACTATGGCTACACCTTC
CDR3: CASSERATDYGYTF
size: -
J: TRBJ1-2
V: TRBV6-1
D: -

DNA: TGTGCCAGTAGTATATACGAGGCGGCCGGCTACACCTTC
CDR3: CASSIYEAAGYTF
size: -
J: TRBJ1-2
V: TRBV19
D: -

DNA: TGCAGCGTACCGGAACAGGGGGCTGGGGTAAGCTCTGGGGCCAACGTCCTGACTTTC
CDR3: CSVPEQGAGVSSGANVLTF
size: -
J: TRBJ2-6
V: TRBV29-1
D: TRBD1

DNA: TGTGCCAGCAGTGGGGGACTAGGGATTGTTGAGACCCAGTACTTC
CDR3: CASSGGLGIVETQYF
size: -
J: TRBJ2-5
V: TRBV6-1
D: TRBD2

DNA: TGTGCCAGCAGCCTCGGGACAGTCCAAGAGACCCAGTACTTC
CDR3: CASSLGTVQETQYF
size: -
J: TRBJ2-5
V: TRBV7-9
D: TRBD1

DNA: TGTGCCTGGAGTGGGGCCGAGAGGAGCTATGGCTACACCTTC
CDR3: CAWSGAERSYGYTF
size: medium-sized
J: TRBJ1-2
V: TRBV30
D: -

DNA: TGTGCCAGCAGCTCGTACAGGGCTGAAGCTTTCTTT
CDR3: CASSSYRAEAFF
size: -
J: TRBJ1-1
V: TRBV7-9
D: -

DNA: TGTGCCAGCAGCGCTAGCGGGGCGGGTGAGCAGTTCTTC
CDR3: CASSASGAGEQFF
size: -
J: TRBJ2-1
V: TRBV6-1
D: TRBD2

DNA: TGTGCCAGTAGTACTAGACCAGGCCGAGATGAGCAGTTCTTC
CDR3: CASSTRPGRDEQFF
size: once
J: TRBJ2-1
V: TRBV19
D: -

DNA: TGTGCCAGTGCGACAGGAGCCCCGAATGCAGGCACGCAGTATTTT
CDR3: CASATGAPNAGTQYF
size: -
J: TRBJ2-3
V: TRBV19
D: -

DNA: TGTGCCTGGAGTGTAGCAGGGTCTTACAATCAGCCCCAGCATTTT
CDR3: CAWSVAGSYNQPQHF
size: -
J: TRBJ1-5
V: TRBV30
D: -

DNA: TGTGCCAGCAGGGGGACTTCGAACACCGGGGAGCTGTTTTTT
CDR3: CASRGTSNTGELFF
size: -
J: TRBJ2-2
V: TRBV2
D: -

DNA: TGTGCCAGCAGCTTGATTGAAGGGGGCTTGAAGTACTTC
CDR3: CASSLIEGGLKYF
size: -
J: TRBJ2-4
V: TRBV5-6
D: TRBD1

DNA: TGTGCCAGCAGCCAAGTTGGCGGGGCTTCTGGAAACACCATATATTTT
CDR3: CASSQVGGASGNTIYF
size: -
J: TRBJ1-3
V: TRBV14
D: -

DNA: TGTGCTAGCAGCTCCCCCCCCGTTAAGCTCAGGGGGACGGGTTCACCCCTCCACTTT
CDR3: CASSSPPVKLRGTGSPLHF
size: -
J: TRBJ1-6
V: TRBV7-7
D: TRBD1

DNA: TGTGCCAGCAGCTTAGGTACAGGGAGGTACGGGGCCAACGTCCTGACTTTC
CDR3: CASSLGTGRYGANVLTF
size: -
J: TRBJ2-6
V: TRBV7-9
D: -

DNA: TGTGCCAGCAGTTCGACCTCACAAATAGGGACGGCCGTTTTCTACGAGCAGTACTTC
CDR3: CASSSTSQIGTAVFYEQYF
size: few
J: TRBJ2-7
V: TRBV27
D: -

DNA: TGTGCCACCAGCAGAGATCACAGGGGGCTGGGAATGGAGCAGTTCTTC
CDR3: CATSRDHRGLGMEQFF
size: -
J: TRBJ2-1
V: TRBV15
D: TRBD1

DNA: TGTGCCAGCAGCCCCCGAGGAGGTTCACCCCTCCACTTT
CDR3: CASSPRGGSPLHF
size: -
J: TRBJ1-6
V: TRBV7-3
D: -

DNA: TGTGCCAGCAGCCCGGGGGGGGGTTGGAATGAGCAGTTCTTC
CDR3: CASSPGGGWNEQFF
size: -
J: TRBJ2-1
V: TRBV11-3
D: TRBD2

DNA: TGTGCCAGCAGCTTAGATTGGCGGGGCTACGAGCAGTACTTC
CDR3: CASSLDWRGYEQYF
size: -
J: TRBJ2-7
V: TRBV7-2
D: -

DNA: TGTGCCAGCAGGGGACAGAGCACCGGGGAGCTGTTTTTT
CDR3: CASRGQSTGELFF
size: few
J: TRBJ2-2
V: TRBV6-4
D: TRBD1

DNA: TGTGCCACCAGCAGACGTCGGACAGGGGCGATCTATAGCAATCAGCCCCAGCATTTT
CDR3: CATSRRRTGAIYSNQPQHF
size: -
J: TRBJ1-5
V: TRBV15
D: TRBD1

DNA: TGTGCCACCAGCAGAGAAAGGCACACGAACACTGAAGCTTTCTTT
CDR3: CATSRERHTNTEAFF
size: medium-sized
J: TRBJ1-1
V: TRBV15
D: -

DNA: TGTGCCAGCGGACTAGAAGTAGGCGAGCAGTACTTC
CDR3: CASGLEVGEQYF
size: -
J: TRBJ2-7
V: TRBV7-9
D: TRBD2

DNA: TGTGCCAGTAGTAACCTCCTCTGGGACAACCAAGAGACCCAGTACTTC
CDR3: CASSNLLWDNQETQYF
size: -
J: TRBJ2-5
V: TRBV19
D: -

DNA: TGTGCCAGCAGCTTAGCGGGGTCCGGTCGGGCCCAGCATTTT
CDR3: CASSLAGSGRAQHF
size: -
J: TRBJ1-5
V: TRBV7-8
D: -

DNA: TGTGCCAGTAGTACGACAGGGTCGGTCAATGAGCAGTTCTTC
CDR3: CASSTTGSVNEQFF
size: -
J: TRBJ2-1
V: TRBV19
D: TRBD1

DNA: TGCGCCAGCAGCTTGGGGCGGACCTCCTACGAGCAGTACTTC
CDR3: CASSLGRTSYEQYF
size: -
J: TRBJ2-7
V: TRBV5-1
D: -

DNA: TGTGCCAGCAGCTCTAGTAGGGGGAGGGGCTCTAACTATGGCTACACCTTC
CDR3: CASSSSRGRGSNYGYTF
size: -
J: TRBJ1-2
V: TRBV7-2
D: -

DNA: TGTGCCAGCGACCTTAGGGTAAAGAACACTGAAGCTTTCTTT
CDR3: CASDLRVKNTEAFF
size: -
J: TRBJ1-1
V: TRBV16
D: -